In this sample, the clone carrying this T cell receptor beta chain turned up a few times. This entry belongs to a study of T-cell reconstitution after alpha-beta-depleted transplantation in children. Unique molecular identifiers tagged the TCRbeta library. Each CDR3 protein gets one entry after TCRdb re-called the PCR reads with MiXCR. Counted here are fewer than 400,000 distinct CDR3 sequences, around 21% occurring once; the ten biggest clones make up around 3.9%. The CDR3 sequence is 17 residues long. This receptor was taken from a human donor who donated a stem cell graft to a child with acute myeloid leukemia. The material sequenced was PBMCs from the stem cell graft donor, taken from the stem cell graft. The chain couples TRBV21-1 to TRBJ1-5; the table's D call TRBD1 went unverified against the DNA. TRBV21-1 is reported as a pseudogene. The CDR3 reads CASSPWGGVQSNQPQHF. DNA for the CDR3: TGTGCCAGCAGCCCCTGGGGGGGCGTTCAGAGCAATCAGCCCCAGCATTTT.